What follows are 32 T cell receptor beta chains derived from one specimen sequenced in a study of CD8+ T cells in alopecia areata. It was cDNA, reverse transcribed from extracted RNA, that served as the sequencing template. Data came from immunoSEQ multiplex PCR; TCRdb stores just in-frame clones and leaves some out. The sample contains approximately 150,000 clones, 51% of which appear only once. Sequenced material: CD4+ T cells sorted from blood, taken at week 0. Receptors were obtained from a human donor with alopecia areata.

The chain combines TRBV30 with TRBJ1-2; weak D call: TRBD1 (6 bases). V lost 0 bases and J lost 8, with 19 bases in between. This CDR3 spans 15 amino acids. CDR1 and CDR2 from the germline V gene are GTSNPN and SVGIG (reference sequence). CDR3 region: CAWSVTGTSSRGYTF. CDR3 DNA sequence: TGTGCCTGGAGTGTCACCGGGACATCCTCCCGGGGCTACACCTTC.

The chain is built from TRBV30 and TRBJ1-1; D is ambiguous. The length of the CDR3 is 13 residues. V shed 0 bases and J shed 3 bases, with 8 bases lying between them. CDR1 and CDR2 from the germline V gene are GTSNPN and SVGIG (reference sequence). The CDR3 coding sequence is TGTGCCTGGAGTGTCATAACCTACACTGAAGCTTTCTTT. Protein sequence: CAWSVITYTEAFF.

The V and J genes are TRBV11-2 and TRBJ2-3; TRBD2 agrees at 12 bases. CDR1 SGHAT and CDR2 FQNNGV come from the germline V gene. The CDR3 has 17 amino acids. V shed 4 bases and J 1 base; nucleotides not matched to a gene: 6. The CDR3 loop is CASSSPTSGSGTDTQYF. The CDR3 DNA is TGTGCCAGCAGCTCCCCGACTAGCGGGAGTGGCACAGATACGCAGTATTTT.

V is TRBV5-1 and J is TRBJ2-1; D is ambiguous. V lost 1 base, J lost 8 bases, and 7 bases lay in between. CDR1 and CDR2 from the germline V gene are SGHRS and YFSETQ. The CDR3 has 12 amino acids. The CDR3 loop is CASSLSSDEQFF. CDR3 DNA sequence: TGCGCCAGCAGCTTGTCTAGTGATGAGCAGTTCTTC.

The CDR3 loop reads CASSLGDTSGYTF. The DNA for the CDR3 is TGCGCCAGCAGCTTGGGGGATACAAGCGGCTACACCTTC. The rearrangement uses TRBV5-1 and TRBJ1-2; D is uncertain. Per germline, CDR1 SGHRS and CDR2 YFSETQ. This CDR3 is built from 13 residues. Trimming shortened V by 0 bases and J by 8 bases, and 11 bases separated the two germline ends.

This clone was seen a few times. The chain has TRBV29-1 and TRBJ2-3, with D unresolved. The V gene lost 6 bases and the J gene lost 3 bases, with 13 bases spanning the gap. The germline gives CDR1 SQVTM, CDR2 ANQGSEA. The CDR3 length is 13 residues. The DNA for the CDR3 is TGCAGCGTCCCCAATCCCCCGACAGATACGCAGTATTTT. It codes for CSVPNPPTDTQYF.

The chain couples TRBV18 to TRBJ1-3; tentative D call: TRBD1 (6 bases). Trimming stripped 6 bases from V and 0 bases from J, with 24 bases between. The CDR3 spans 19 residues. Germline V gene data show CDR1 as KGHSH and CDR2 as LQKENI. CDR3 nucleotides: TGTGCCAGCTCCCAACGCCCAGGGGACCGCTTAGTCTCTGGAAACACCATATATTTT. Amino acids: CASSQRPGDRLVSGNTIYF.

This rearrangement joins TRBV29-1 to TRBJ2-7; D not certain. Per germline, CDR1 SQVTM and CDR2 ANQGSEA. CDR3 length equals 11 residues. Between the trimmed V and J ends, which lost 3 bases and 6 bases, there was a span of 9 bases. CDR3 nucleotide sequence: TGCAGCGTTGAGCGGCCCGGCGAGCAGTACTTC. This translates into CSVERPGEQYF.

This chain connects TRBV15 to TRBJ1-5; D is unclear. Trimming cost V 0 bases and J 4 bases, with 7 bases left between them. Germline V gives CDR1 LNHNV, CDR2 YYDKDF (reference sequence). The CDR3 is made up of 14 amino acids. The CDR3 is CATSRDRQNQPQHF. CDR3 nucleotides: TGTGCCACCAGCAGAGATAGGCAGAATCAGCCCCAGCATTTT.

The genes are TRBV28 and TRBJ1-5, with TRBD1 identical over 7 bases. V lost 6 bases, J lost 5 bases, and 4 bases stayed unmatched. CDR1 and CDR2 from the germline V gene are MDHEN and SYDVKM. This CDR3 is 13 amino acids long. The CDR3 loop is CASSSDRDQPQHF. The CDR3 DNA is TGTGCCAGCAGCAGCGACAGGGATCAGCCCCAGCATTTT.

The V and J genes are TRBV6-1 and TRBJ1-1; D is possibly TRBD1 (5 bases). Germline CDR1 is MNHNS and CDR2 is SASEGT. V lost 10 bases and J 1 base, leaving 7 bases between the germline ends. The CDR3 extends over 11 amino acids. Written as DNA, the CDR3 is TGTGCCACCACAGGGAACACTGAAGCTTTCTTT. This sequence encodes CATTGNTEAFF.

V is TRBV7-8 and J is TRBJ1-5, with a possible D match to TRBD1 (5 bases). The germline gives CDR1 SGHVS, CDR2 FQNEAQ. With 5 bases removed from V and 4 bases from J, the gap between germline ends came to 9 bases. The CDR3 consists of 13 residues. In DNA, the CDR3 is TGTGCCAGCAGCATTACAGGAAATCAGCCCCAGCATTTT. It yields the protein CASSITGNQPQHF.

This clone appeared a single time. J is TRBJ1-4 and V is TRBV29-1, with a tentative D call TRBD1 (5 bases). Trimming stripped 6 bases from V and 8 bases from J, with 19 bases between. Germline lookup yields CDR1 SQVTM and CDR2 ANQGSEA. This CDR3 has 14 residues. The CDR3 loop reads CSVQVVAGSEKLFF. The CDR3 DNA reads TGCAGCGTCCAAGTGGTGGCAGGGAGCGAAAAACTGTTTTTT.

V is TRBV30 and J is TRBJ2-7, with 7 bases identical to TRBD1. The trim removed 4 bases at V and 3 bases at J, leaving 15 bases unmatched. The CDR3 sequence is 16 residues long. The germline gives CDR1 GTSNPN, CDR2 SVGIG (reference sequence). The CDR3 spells CAWKPGTDYNYYEQYF. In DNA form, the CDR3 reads TGTGCCTGGAAACCCGGGACAGACTACAACTACTACGAGCAGTACTTC.

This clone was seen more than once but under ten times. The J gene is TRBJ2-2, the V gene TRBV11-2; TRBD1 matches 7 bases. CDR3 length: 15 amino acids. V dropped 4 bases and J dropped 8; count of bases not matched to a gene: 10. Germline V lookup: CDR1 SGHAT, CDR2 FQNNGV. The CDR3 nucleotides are TGTGCCAGCAGCTCATGGGACAGTGGTAATGGGGAGCTGTTTTTT. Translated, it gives CASSSWDSGNGELFF.

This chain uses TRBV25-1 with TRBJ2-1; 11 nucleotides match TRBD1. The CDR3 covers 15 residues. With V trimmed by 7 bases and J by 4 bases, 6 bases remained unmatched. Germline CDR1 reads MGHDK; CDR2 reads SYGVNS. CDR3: CASTPGTGGYNEQFF. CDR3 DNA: TGTGCCAGCACTCCCGGGACAGGGGGTTACAATGAGCAGTTCTTC.

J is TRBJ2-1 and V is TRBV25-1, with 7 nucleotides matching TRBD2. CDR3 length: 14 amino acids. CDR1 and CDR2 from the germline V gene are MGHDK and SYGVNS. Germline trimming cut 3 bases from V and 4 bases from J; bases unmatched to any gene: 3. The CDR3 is CASSEASGYNEQFF. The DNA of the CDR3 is TGTGCCAGCAGTGAGGCTAGCGGTTACAATGAGCAGTTCTTC.

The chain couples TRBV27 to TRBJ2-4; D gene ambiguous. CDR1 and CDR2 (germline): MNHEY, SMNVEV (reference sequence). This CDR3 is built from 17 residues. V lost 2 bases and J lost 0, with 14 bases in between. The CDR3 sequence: CASSLRRPGSAKNIQYF. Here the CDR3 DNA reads TGTGCCAGCAGTTTACGACGTCCCGGTTCAGCCAAAAACATTCAGTACTTC.

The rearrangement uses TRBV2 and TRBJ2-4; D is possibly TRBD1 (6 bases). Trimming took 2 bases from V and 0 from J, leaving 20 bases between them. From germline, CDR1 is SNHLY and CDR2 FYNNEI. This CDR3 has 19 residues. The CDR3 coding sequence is TGTGCCAGCAGTGAAAACTGGGTCGGACAGATAATAGCCAAAAACATTCAGTACTTC. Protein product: CASSENWVGQIIAKNIQYF.

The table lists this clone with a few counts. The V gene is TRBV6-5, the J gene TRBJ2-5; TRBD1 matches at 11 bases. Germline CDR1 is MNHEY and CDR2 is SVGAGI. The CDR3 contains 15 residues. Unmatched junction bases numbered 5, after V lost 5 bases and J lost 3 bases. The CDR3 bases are TGTGCCAGCAGTGCCGGACAGGGGGCGAAAGAGACCCAGTACTTC. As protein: CASSAGQGAKETQYF.

CDR3 in amino acids: CASSQETSGRGSYNEQFF. The DNA for the CDR3 is TGTGCCAGCAGCCAGGAGACTAGCGGGAGAGGATCCTACAATGAGCAGTTCTTC. This rearrangement joins TRBV7-2 to TRBJ2-1; 12 bases match TRBD2. Trimming at V came to 5 bases and at J to 1 base, leaving 9 bases not matched to a gene. The germline gives CDR1 SGHTA, CDR2 FQGNSA. The CDR3 spans 18 residues.

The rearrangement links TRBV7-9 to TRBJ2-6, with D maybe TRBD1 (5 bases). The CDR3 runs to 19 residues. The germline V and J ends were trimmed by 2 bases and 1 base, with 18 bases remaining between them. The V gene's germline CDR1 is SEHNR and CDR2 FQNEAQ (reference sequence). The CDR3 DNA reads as TGTGCCAGCAGCTTAAGGGCAGGGCCAAGCAGGTCTGGGGCCAACGTCCTGACTTTC. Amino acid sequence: CASSLRAGPSRSGANVLTF.

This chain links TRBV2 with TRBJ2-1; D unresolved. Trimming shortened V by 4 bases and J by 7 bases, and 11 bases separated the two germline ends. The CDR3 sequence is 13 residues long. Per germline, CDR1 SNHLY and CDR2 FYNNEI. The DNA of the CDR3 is TGTGCCAGCAGTGCGGGCCCTTTTAATGAGCAGTTCTTC. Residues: CASSAGPFNEQFF.

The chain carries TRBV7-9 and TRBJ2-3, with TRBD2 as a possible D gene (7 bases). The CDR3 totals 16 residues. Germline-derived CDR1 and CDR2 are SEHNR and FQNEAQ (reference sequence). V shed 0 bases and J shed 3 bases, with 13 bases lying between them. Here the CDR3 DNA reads TGTGCCAGCAGCTTAGCGGCGGCGGGGGCGACAGATACGCAGTATTTT. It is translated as CASSLAAAGATDTQYF.

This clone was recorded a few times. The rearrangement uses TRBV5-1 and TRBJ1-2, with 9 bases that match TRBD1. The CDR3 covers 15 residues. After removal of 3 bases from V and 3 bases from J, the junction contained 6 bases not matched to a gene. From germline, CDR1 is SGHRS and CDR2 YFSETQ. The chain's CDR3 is CASSWGQGVDYGYTF. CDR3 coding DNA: TGCGCCAGCAGCTGGGGACAGGGAGTAGACTATGGCTACACCTTC. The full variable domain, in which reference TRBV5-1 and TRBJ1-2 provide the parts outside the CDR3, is KAGVTQTPRYLIKTRGQQVTLSCSPISGHRSVSWYQQTPGQGLQFLFEYFSETQRNKGNFPGRFSGRQFSNSRSEMNVSTLELGDSALYLCASSWGQGVDYGYTFGSGTRLTVV.

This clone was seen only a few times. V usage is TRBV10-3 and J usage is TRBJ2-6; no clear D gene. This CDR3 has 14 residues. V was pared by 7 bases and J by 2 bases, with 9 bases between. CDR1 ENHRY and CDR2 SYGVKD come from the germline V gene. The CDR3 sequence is CAINSETGANVLTF. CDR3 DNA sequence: TGTGCCATCAACTCCGAAACTGGGGCCAACGTCCTGACTTTC.

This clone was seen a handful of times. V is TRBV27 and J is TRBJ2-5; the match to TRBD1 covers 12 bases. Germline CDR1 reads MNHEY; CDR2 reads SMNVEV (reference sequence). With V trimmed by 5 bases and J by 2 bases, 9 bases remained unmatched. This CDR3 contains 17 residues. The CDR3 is CASSPWGTGGNQETQYF. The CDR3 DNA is TGTGCCAGCAGTCCATGGGGGACAGGGGGCAATCAAGAGACCCAGTACTTC.

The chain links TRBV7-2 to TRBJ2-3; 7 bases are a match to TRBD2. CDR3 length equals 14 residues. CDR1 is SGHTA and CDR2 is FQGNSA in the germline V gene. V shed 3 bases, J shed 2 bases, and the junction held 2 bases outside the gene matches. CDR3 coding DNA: TGTGCCAGCAGCTTCGCGGGAGTCACAGATACGCAGTATTTT. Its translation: CASSFAGVTDTQYF.

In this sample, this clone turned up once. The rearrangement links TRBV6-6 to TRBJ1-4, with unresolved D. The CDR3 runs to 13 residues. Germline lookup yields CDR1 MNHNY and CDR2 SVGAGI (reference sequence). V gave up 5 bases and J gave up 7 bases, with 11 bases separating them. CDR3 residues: CASSRRGSEKLFF. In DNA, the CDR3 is TGTGCCAGCAGTCGTCGGGGAAGTGAAAAACTGTTTTTT.

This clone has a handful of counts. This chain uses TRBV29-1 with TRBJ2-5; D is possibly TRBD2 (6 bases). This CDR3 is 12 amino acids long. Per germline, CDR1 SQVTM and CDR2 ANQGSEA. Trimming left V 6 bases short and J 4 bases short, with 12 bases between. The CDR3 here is CSVAPSVETQYF. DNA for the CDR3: TGCAGCGTCGCACCTAGCGTAGAGACCCAGTACTTC.

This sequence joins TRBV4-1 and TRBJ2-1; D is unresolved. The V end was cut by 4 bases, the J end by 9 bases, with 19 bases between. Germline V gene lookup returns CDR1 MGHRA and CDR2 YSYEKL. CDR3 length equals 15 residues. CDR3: CASSRVTGDYVEQFF. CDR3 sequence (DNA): TGCGCCAGCAGCCGCGTAACCGGCGATTATGTTGAGCAGTTCTTC.

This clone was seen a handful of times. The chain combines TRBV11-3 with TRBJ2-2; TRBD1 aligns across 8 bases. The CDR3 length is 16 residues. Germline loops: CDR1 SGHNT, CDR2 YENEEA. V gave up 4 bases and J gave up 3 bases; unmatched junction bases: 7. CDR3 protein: CASSSNRGRHTGELFF. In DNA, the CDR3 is TGTGCCAGCAGCTCCAACAGGGGGAGGCACACCGGGGAGCTGTTTTTT.